Following are 15 T cell receptor beta chains from one sample sequenced in a study of CD4 T cells in relation to SARS-CoV-2 and coronaviruses. No antigen has been identified for these receptors. The assay was immunoSEQ multiplex PCR, and TCRdb's table has in-frame clones only and misses some. The sample includes about 37,000 clones, around 82% of them seen just once. The sample was naive CD4+ T cells from PBMCs, cultured in vitro. Subset here: naive CD4+ T cells isolated by negative enrichment. These receptors all come from an adult with COVID-19.

The V and J genes are TRBV5-4 and TRBJ2-2, with 8 bases fitting TRBD1. This CDR3 spans 16 amino acids. With 0 bases clipped from V and 1 base from J, the junction kept 2 bases outside the gene matches. Per the germline V gene, CDR1 is SGHNT and CDR2 is YYREEE (reference sequence). This CDR3 reads CASSLGGTGNTGELFF. The CDR3 region has the DNA TGTGCCAGCAGCTTGGGGGGGACAGGGAACACCGGGGAGCTGTTTTTT. Based on the CDR3 plus reference TRBV5-4 and TRBJ2-2, the full variable domain is ETGVTQSPTHLIKTRGQQVTLRCSSQSGHNTVSWYQQALGQGPQFIFQYYREEENGRGNFPPRFSGLQFPNYSSELNVNALELDDSALYLCASSLGGTGNTGELFFGEGSRLTVL.

The chain recombines TRBV2 with TRBJ1-4; unclear D gene. Germline values: CDR1 SNHLY, CDR2 FYNNEI. V was cut by 8 bases and J by 4 bases, with 17 bases left in between. The CDR3 length is 15 residues. CDR3: CASSRRSGVNEKLFF. For the CDR3, the DNA is TGTGCCAGCTCGCGGCGGTCAGGAGTTAATGAAAAACTGTTTTTT.

The chain employs TRBV7-3 and TRBJ2-1, with D perhaps TRBD2 (6 bases). The germline CDR1 and CDR2 sequences are SGHTA and FQGTGA. Between the trimmed V and J ends, which lost 4 bases and 4 bases, there was a span of 8 bases. The CDR3 totals 13 residues. The CDR3 reads CASSSSGYNEQFF. The DNA for the CDR3 is TGTGCCAGCAGCTCCAGCGGGTACAATGAGCAGTTCTTC.

The chain couples TRBV3-1 (or the pseudogene TRBV3-2) to TRBJ2-1, with D uncertain. CDR3 length equals 11 residues. V was clipped by 3 bases and J by 5 bases, with 2 bases between them. Germline V gene lookup returns CDR1 LGHDT and CDR2 YNNKEL (reference sequence). In DNA form, the CDR3 reads TGTGCCAGCAGCCAGGACAATGAGCAGTTCTTC. Amino acid sequence: CASSQDNEQFF.

The chain couples TRBV7-9 to TRBJ2-1, with 9 bases lining up with TRBD1. The CDR3 is 15 residues long. Germline CDR1 SEHNR, CDR2 FQNEAQ (reference sequence). V shed 2 bases, J shed 8 bases, and the junction held 7 bases outside the gene matches. DNA for the CDR3: TGTGCCAGCAGCTTAACCGGGACAGGGTGGGATGAGCAGTTCTTC. It codes for CASSLTGTGWDEQFF. Complete variable domain (other parts from reference TRBV7-9 and TRBJ2-1): DTGVSQNPRHKITKRGQNVTFRCDPISEHNRLYWYRQTLGQGPEFLTYFQNEAQLEKSRLLSDRFSAERPKGSFSTLEIQRTEQGDSAMYLCASSLTGTGWDEQFFGPGTRLTVL.

The V and J genes are TRBV3-1 (or the pseudogene TRBV3-2) and TRBJ1-1, with D perhaps TRBD1 (6 bases). The V and J ends lost 4 bases and 7 bases respectively, with 22 bases between them. The CDR3 spans 16 residues. The germline V gene encodes CDR1 LGHDT and CDR2 YNNKEL (reference sequence). In DNA, the CDR3 is TGTGCCAGCAGCCCGAGATCAAGGGGGGAATTGGGTGAAGCTTTCTTT. Translated: CASSPRSRGELGEAFF.

The chain combines TRBV24-1 with TRBJ2-5, with 8 bases identical to TRBD1. The V gene's germline CDR1 is KGHDR and CDR2 SFDVKD. The junction had 6 bases not matched to a gene; V was cut back by 4 bases and J by 3 bases. The CDR3 runs to 15 residues. CDR3 loop: CATSEPRTGKETQYF. The CDR3 DNA sequence: TGTGCCACCAGTGAACCTAGGACAGGGAAAGAGACCCAGTACTTC.

This chain links TRBV29-1 with TRBJ2-1, with D possibly being TRBD2 (5 bases). CDR3 length: 16 residues. Trimming stripped 0 bases from V and 1 base from J, with 13 bases between. The germline V gene has CDR1 SQVTM and CDR2 ANQGSEA. The CDR3: CSVEEGIARSYNEQFF. For the CDR3, the DNA is TGCAGCGTTGAAGAGGGGATAGCGCGGTCCTACAATGAGCAGTTCTTC.

The chain couples TRBV30 to TRBJ2-7; D is ambiguous. In germline, CDR1 is GTSNPN, CDR2 SVGIG (reference sequence). The CDR3 runs 14 residues. The V end lost 4 bases, the J end lost 3 bases, and 16 bases lay between the germline ends. CDR3 in DNA: TGTGCCTGGAAGGTGGGGTTGCCCTACTACGAGCAGTACTTC. It specifies CAWKVGLPYYEQYF.

This clone appeared a few times. The CDR3 here is CSVDVGQGFYGYTF. The CDR3 DNA reads TGCAGCGTTGATGTGGGACAGGGATTTTATGGCTACACCTTC. The chain recombines TRBV29-1 with TRBJ1-2; TRBD1 matches at 9 bases. Germline V CDR1 and CDR2: SQVTM, ANQGSEA. The CDR3 is 14 residues long. The V gene end was trimmed by 3 bases and the J gene end by 5 bases; junction bases not matched to a gene: 7.

The chain joins TRBV28 to TRBJ1-1; D might be TRBD1 (6 bases). The V end was cut by 3 bases, the J end by 5 bases, with 19 bases between. Germline V lookup: CDR1 MDHEN, CDR2 SYDVKM. The CDR3 is 16 amino acids. CDR3 amino acids: CASSFPRLRDKTEAFF. The DNA of the CDR3 is TGTGCCAGCAGTTTTCCCCGGCTTCGGGACAAAACTGAAGCTTTCTTT.

J is TRBJ2-7 and V is TRBV3-1 (or the pseudogene TRBV3-2); D is unresolved. Germline V gene data show CDR1 as LGHDT and CDR2 as YNNKEL (reference sequence). The CDR3 covers 16 residues. V was shortened by 1 base and J by 0 bases, with 13 bases between the two germline ends. CDR3 DNA sequence: TGTGCCAGCAGCCAAGTACCGGTCCTCTGCTCCTACGAGCAGTACTTC. Residues: CASSQVPVLCSYEQYF.

In DNA form, the CDR3 reads TGCGCCAGCAGCTGGGATAGCGGGAGGGAGACCCAGTACTTC. Translation: CASSWDSGRETQYF. V usage is TRBV5-1 and J usage is TRBJ2-5, with 10 positions matching TRBD2. Looked up from germline, CDR1 is SGHRS and CDR2 is YFSETQ. This CDR3 spans 14 amino acids. With V trimmed by 3 bases and J by 5 bases, 4 bases remained unmatched.

This clone was seen a handful of times. The DNA of the CDR3 is TGTGCCAGCAACCCCCCACAGGGCCACGAGCAGTACTTC. Translated: CASNPPQGHEQYF. The chain carries TRBV6-5 and TRBJ2-7; TRBD1 is a possible D gene (6 bases). V was pared by 7 bases and J by 5 bases, with 15 bases between. The V gene's germline CDR1 is MNHEY and CDR2 SVGAGI. The CDR3 has 13 residues.

This clone was seen a handful of times. The gene calls are TRBV18 and TRBJ1-2; a weak D match, TRBD1 (6 bases). The CDR3 is 15 residues long. The germline V gene encodes CDR1 KGHSH and CDR2 LQKENI. V dropped 1 base and J dropped 3 bases, with 12 bases sitting between them. The CDR3 here is CASSPRGEGDYGYTF. The DNA of the CDR3 is TGTGCCAGCTCACCACGAGGGGAGGGGGACTATGGCTACACCTTC.